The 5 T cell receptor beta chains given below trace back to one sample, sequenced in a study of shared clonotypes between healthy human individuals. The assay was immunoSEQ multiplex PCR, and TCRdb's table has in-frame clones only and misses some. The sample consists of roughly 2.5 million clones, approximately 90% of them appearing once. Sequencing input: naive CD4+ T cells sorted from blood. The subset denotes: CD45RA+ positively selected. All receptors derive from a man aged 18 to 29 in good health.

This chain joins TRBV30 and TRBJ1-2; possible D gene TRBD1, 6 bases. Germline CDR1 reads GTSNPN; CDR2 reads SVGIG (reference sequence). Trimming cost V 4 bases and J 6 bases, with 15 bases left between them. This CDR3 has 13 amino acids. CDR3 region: CAWISRGGNGYTF. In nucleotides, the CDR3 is TGTGCCTGGATCTCTAGGGGGGGGAATGGCTACACCTTC.

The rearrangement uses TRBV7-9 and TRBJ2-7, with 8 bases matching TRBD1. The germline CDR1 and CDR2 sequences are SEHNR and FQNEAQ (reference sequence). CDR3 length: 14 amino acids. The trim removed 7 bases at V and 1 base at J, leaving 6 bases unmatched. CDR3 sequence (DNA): TGTGCCAGCACGCCGGGGACAGGTTCCTACGAGCAGTACTTC. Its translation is CASTPGTGSYEQYF.

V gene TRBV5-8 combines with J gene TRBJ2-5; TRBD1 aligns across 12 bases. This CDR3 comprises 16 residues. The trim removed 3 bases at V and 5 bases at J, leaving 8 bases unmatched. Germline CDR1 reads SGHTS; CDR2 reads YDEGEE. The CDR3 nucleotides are TGTGCCAGCAGCTACCGGGACAGGGGGCGCCGGGAGACCCAGTACTTC. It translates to CASSYRDRGRRETQYF.

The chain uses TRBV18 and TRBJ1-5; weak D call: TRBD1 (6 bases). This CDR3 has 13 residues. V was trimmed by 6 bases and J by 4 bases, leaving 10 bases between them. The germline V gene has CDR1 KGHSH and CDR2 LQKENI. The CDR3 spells CASSGHRNQPQHF. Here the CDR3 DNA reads TGTGCCAGCTCGGGACACAGGAATCAGCCCCAGCATTTT. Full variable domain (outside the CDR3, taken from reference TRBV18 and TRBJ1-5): NAGVMQNPRHLVRRRGQEARLRCSPMKGHSHVYWYRQLPEEGLKFMVYLQKENIIDESGMPKERFSAEFPKEGPSILRIQQVVRGDSAAYFCASSGHRNQPQHFGDGTRLSIL.

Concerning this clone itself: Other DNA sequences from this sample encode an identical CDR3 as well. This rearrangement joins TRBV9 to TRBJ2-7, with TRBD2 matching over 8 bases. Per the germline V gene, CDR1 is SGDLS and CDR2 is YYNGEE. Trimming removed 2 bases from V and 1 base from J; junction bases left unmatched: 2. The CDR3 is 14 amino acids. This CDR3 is CASSVASGSYEQYF. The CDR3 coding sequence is TGTGCCAGCAGCGTTGCTAGCGGGTCCTACGAGCAGTACTTC.